This T cell receptor (beta chain) emerged from a study of T cell responses to AZD1222 COVID-19 vaccine. V shed 4 bases, J shed 5 bases, and the junction held 10 bases outside the gene matches. Germline CDR1 is SGHDT and CDR2 is YYEEEE. This CDR3 is built from 16 residues. Clones were read by immunoSEQ multiplex PCR, and TCRdb kept only the in-frame ones, dropping some. The sample contains about 200,000 clones, roughly 92% of which appear only once. This specimen consisted of peripheral blood, obtained 28 days after the second AZD1222 dose. The J gene is TRBJ2-1, the V gene TRBV5-6; 9 nucleotides line up with TRBD2. The clonotype originates from an adult who received the AZD1222 COVID-19 vaccine. The CDR3 region is CASSLIRLAENNEQFF. The CDR3 DNA reads TGTGCCAGCAGCCTCATCCGACTAGCGGAGAACAATGAGCAGTTCTTC.